This T cell receptor beta chain came from a study of low-dose radiotherapy and immunotherapy resistance in tumors. Looking at the study overall: Every two weeks, the protocol called for intravenous cyclophosphamide at 200 mg/m2. It was given one day before each radiation and immunotherapy administration.

Priming of first-strand cDNA relied on TRAV- and TRBV-specific primers (covering alpha and beta chains). Amplification, which lasted 20 PCR cycles, used a constant-region primer and V-primer adapter to amplify TCRs. TCRdb reprocessed the reads with MiXCR, giving one entry per CDR3 protein. The profile covers around 14,000 distinct CDR3 sequences, with roughly 50% appearing a single time and roughly 4% taken by the ten largest. Trimming at V came to 1 base and at J to 9 bases, leaving 5 bases not matched to a gene. Per the germline V gene, CDR1 is LGHDT and CDR2 is YNNKEL (reference sequence). The length of the CDR3 is 14 residues. This clonotype was seen only a few times.

The sequence derives from a human donor with advanced metastatic prostate, ovarian, gallbladder or colorectal cancer (not recorded which). This table probably holds off-target reads from a library built for another chain. This chain uses TRBV3-1 with TRBJ1-1; 10 bases fit TRBD1. The CDR3 spells CASSQVGQGRQAFF. CDR3 coding DNA: TGTGCCAGCAGCCAAGTGGGACAGGGGAGGCAAGCTTTCTTT.